Following are 22 T cell receptor beta chains from one sample sequenced in a study of brain T cells in children with intractable seizures. Clones were read by immunoSEQ multiplex PCR, and TCRdb kept only the in-frame ones, dropping some. This table holds under 150,000 clones, 85% to 95% found once. Sequencing used peripheral blood, obtained at surgery. Source of these receptors: a boy under two years old with hemimegalencephaly and intractable seizures.

This sequence joins TRBV4-3 and TRBJ2-3; perhaps TRBD2 as D (5 bases). The CDR3 is 17 residues long. In germline, CDR1 is LGHNA, CDR2 YSLEER. V lost 3 bases and J lost 0, with 16 bases in between. The CDR3, as DNA: TGCGCCAGCAGCCAGGGAAGGCTAGCTTCTAGCACAGATACGCAGTATTTT. As protein: CASSQGRLASSTDTQYF.

The V gene is TRBV27, the J gene TRBJ2-7, with D possibly being TRBD1 (5 bases). The CDR3 length is 15 residues. Germline CDR1 is MNHEY and CDR2 is SMNVEV (reference sequence). V lost 3 bases and J 1 base, leaving 13 bases between the germline ends. The DNA for the CDR3 is TGTGCCAGCAGTTTCTCCAGGGTCAAGTCCTACGAGCAGTACTTC. This encodes CASSFSRVKSYEQYF.

Only one count was recorded for this clone. V usage is TRBV10-2 and J usage is TRBJ1-5; D not certain. The V gene lost 7 bases and the J gene lost 5 bases, with 9 bases spanning the gap. Germline V gene sequence: CDR1 WSHSY, CDR2 SAAADI. The CDR3 runs to 12 residues. CDR3 sequence: CASTKGDQPQHF. CDR3 nucleotides: TGCGCCAGCACGAAGGGCGATCAGCCCCAGCATTTT.

V and J are TRBV7-9 and TRBJ2-2; D is ambiguous. The CDR3 contains 13 residues. V lost 5 bases to trimming and J lost 8 bases, with 12 bases between them. Germline V gene lookup returns CDR1 SEHNR and CDR2 FQNEAQ (reference sequence). The CDR3 spells CASSVLGLGELFF. The CDR3 DNA reads TGTGCCAGCAGCGTTCTCGGGTTGGGGGAGCTGTTTTTT.

The chain employs TRBV27 and TRBJ1-2, with D hard to call. CDR3 length: 14 residues. V dropped 0 bases and J dropped 0 bases, with 5 bases sitting between them. Germline values: CDR1 MNHEY, CDR2 SMNVEV (reference sequence). The DNA of the CDR3 is TGTGCCAGCAGTTTATCAGGCTCTAACTATGGCTACACCTTC. This sequence encodes CASSLSGSNYGYTF.

The V gene is TRBV5-4, the J gene TRBJ2-3; TRBD1 or TRBD2 may be the D gene (5 bases each). CDR1 and CDR2 from the germline V gene are SGHNT and YYREEE (reference sequence). The CDR3 is 15 amino acids. The V gene lost 4 bases and the J gene lost 3 bases, with 15 bases spanning the gap. This CDR3 reads CASSGGAVRTDTQYF. CDR3 nucleotides: TGTGCCAGCAGCGGGGGAGCGGTCCGGACAGATACGCAGTATTTT.

J is TRBJ1-1 and V is TRBV18; D unclear. CDR1 and CDR2 (germline): KGHSH, LQKENI. The CDR3 spans 14 residues. The germline V and J ends were trimmed by 1 base and 3 bases, with 9 bases remaining between them. CDR3: CASSPLRGDTEAFF. The CDR3 region has the DNA TGTGCCAGCTCACCACTTCGGGGTGACACTGAAGCTTTCTTT.

CDR3 sequence reads: CASTLGRSISNEQYF. The CDR3 DNA is TGTGCCAGCACTCTAGGGAGATCCATTTCCAACGAGCAGTACTTC. The gene calls are TRBV9 and TRBJ2-7, with D possibly TRBD2 on 5 matching bases. In germline, CDR1 is SGDLS, CDR2 YYNGEE. Trimming shortened V by 6 bases and J by 5 bases, and 21 bases separated the two germline ends. CDR3 size: 15 residues.

V is TRBV27 and J is TRBJ1-3; D is perhaps TRBD1 (5 bases). V was cut by 2 bases and J by 2 bases, with 7 bases left in between. Germline V lookup: CDR1 MNHEY, CDR2 SMNVEV (reference sequence). This CDR3 spans 14 amino acids. The DNA for the CDR3 is TGTGCCAGCAGTTTAAGGGGAACTGGAAACACCATATATTTT. It yields the protein CASSLRGTGNTIYF.

The chain has TRBV4-3 and TRBJ2-7, with D perhaps matching TRBD1 or TRBD2 (6 bases each). This CDR3 is built from 15 residues. Between the trimmed V and J ends, which lost 0 bases and 6 bases, there was a span of 15 bases. Germline-derived CDR1 and CDR2 are LGHNA and YSLEER. The DNA for the CDR3 is TGCGCCAGCAGCCAAGAAGGGCGAGGAGGGGGCGAGCAGTACTTC. It specifies CASSQEGRGGGEQYF.

This clone was found once. V gene TRBV28 combines with J gene TRBJ2-1; 12 bases agree with TRBD1. CDR3 length: 15 amino acids. Germline-derived CDR1 and CDR2 are MDHEN and SYDVKM. The V gene end was trimmed by 2 bases and the J gene end by 7 bases; junction bases not matched to a gene: 3. The CDR3 sequence is CASSLGTGGLNEQFF. CDR3 sequence (DNA): TGTGCCAGCAGTTTAGGGACAGGGGGCCTAAATGAGCAGTTCTTC.

V and J are TRBV29-1 and TRBJ2-2; unclear D gene. This CDR3 region has 11 residues. Trimming stripped 4 bases from V and 6 bases from J, with 6 bases between. Germline assignment: CDR1 SQVTM and CDR2 ANQGSEA. Here the CDR3 DNA reads TGCAGCGTTGGTCGCCCCGGGGAGCTGTTTTTT. This gives the protein CSVGRPGELFF.

The chain recombines TRBV24-1 with TRBJ2-3; D perhaps matches TRBD1 (5 bases). Trimming took off 5 bases at V and 2 bases at J, with 10 bases between the two ends. Germline V gene data show CDR1 as KGHDR and CDR2 as SFDVKD. This CDR3 region has 14 residues. CDR3 bases: TGTGCCACCAGTGCACAGGAGATCACAGATACGCAGTATTTT. This translates into CATSAQEITDTQYF.

The CDR3 DNA reads TGTGCCAGCAGCTTGATGAGTGGGGCAGATACGCAGTATTTT. Encoded protein: CASSLMSGADTQYF. The chain joins TRBV5-8 to TRBJ2-3, with D unclear. From germline, CDR1 is SGHTS and CDR2 YDEGEE. The germline V and J ends were trimmed by 1 base and 4 bases, with 10 bases remaining between them. CDR3 length: 14 residues.

The chain links TRBV18 to TRBJ2-3; no clear D gene. The CDR3 length is 15 residues. V lost 0 bases to trimming and J lost 2 bases, with 9 bases between them. Per the germline V gene, CDR1 is KGHSH and CDR2 is LQKENI. CDR3: CASSPPSRATDTQYF. CDR3 DNA: TGTGCCAGCTCACCACCGTCACGGGCCACAGATACGCAGTATTTT.

The V and J genes are TRBV7-6 and TRBJ2-2, with 11 bases that match TRBD2. V dropped 8 bases and J dropped 4; count of bases not matched to a gene: 12. The CDR3 loop spans 17 amino acids. In germline, CDR1 is SGHVS, CDR2 FNYEAQ. The CDR3 DNA reads TGTGCCAGCTCTCTAGCGGGAGGTTTTGCGGGCACCGGGGAGCTGTTTTTT. Translating gives CASSLAGGFAGTGELFF.

The chain employs TRBV7-9 and TRBJ1-4; D is ambiguous. Per the germline V gene, CDR1 is SEHNR and CDR2 is FQNEAQ (reference sequence). The germline V and J ends were trimmed by 5 bases and 5 bases, with 18 bases remaining between them. The CDR3 length is 16 residues. CDR3 DNA sequence: TGTGCCAGCAGCGAGGCGGTCAGGTTAGCGAATGAAAAACTGTTTTTT. Protein sequence: CASSEAVRLANEKLFF. The full variable domain, its missing parts supplied by reference TRBV7-9 and TRBJ1-4, is DTGVSQNPRHKITKRGQNVTFRCDPISEHNRLYWYRQTLGQGPEFLTYFQNEAQLEKSRLLSDRFSAERPKGSFSTLEIQRTEQGDSAMYLCASSEAVRLANEKLFFGSGTQLSVL.

This clone is a singleton in its sample. CDR3 DNA sequence: TGTGCCAGTAGTATAGTAAGCGGGCGGACCGGGGAGCTGTTTTTT. Residues: CASSIVSGRTGELFF. The chain joins TRBV19 to TRBJ2-2, with D perhaps matching TRBD2 (6 bases). This CDR3 region has 15 residues. CDR1 LNHDA and CDR2 SQIVND come from the germline V gene (reference sequence). With 1 base removed from V and 5 bases from J, the gap between germline ends came to 11 bases.

A single count supports this clone. This chain joins TRBV5-6 and TRBJ2-7; D may be TRBD1 (5 bases). The CDR3 is 14 amino acids. With 0 bases removed from V and 5 bases from J, the gap between germline ends came to 12 bases. From germline, CDR1 is SGHDT and CDR2 YYEEEE. The CDR3 nucleotides read TGTGCCAGCAGCTTGGGGCAGGGTAGGAACGAGCAGTACTTC. Protein: CASSLGQGRNEQYF.

J is TRBJ2-7 and V is TRBV18, with a possible D match to TRBD1 (6 bases). Germline CDR1 and CDR2: KGHSH and LQKENI. V gave up 8 bases and J gave up 3 bases, with 20 bases separating them. CDR3 size: 15 residues. The CDR3 bases are TGTGCCAGCGCGTCTCTAGGGGGTCTAAGCTACGAGCAGTACTTC. This gives the protein CASASLGGLSYEQYF. Drawing the rest from reference TRBV18 and TRBJ2-7, the complete variable domain is NAGVMQNPRHLVRRRGQEARLRCSPMKGHSHVYWYRQLPEEGLKFMVYLQKENIIDESGMPKERFSAEFPKEGPSILRIQQVVRGDSAAYFCASASLGGLSYEQYFGPGTRLTVT.

This chain connects TRBV7-9 to TRBJ1-2; the D gene is possibly TRBD1 (6 bases). This CDR3 has 13 residues. Trimming cost V 6 bases and J 6 bases, with 14 bases left between them. Germline CDR1 and CDR2: SEHNR and FQNEAQ (reference sequence). CDR3 sequence reads: CASSPGQYHGYTF. The CDR3 DNA is TGTGCCAGCAGTCCAGGACAGTATCATGGCTACACCTTC.

The chain joins TRBV2 to TRBJ2-3; tentatively, D is TRBD1 or TRBD2 (5 bases each). V was trimmed by 7 bases and J by 3 bases, leaving 23 bases between them. Germline CDR1 SNHLY, CDR2 FYNNEI. The CDR3 runs 17 residues. This CDR3 reads CASTRPGRPIGTDTQYF. DNA for the CDR3: TGTGCCAGCACCCGGCCGGGACGCCCGATCGGGACAGATACGCAGTATTTT. The variable domain in full, with the rest retrieved from reference TRBV2 and TRBJ2-3, is EPEVTQTPSHQVTQMGQEVILRCVPISNHLYFYWYRQILGQKVEFLVSFYNNEISEKSEIFDDQFSVERPDGSNFTLKIRSTKLEDSAMYFCASTRPGRPIGTDTQYFGPGTRLTVL.